This entry is about one T cell receptor (beta chain). This clonotype was recorded many times. Its antigen remains unidentified. The sample holds no much larger clone one base away, and base qualities are not on file. The sample originates from a study of T cell repertoires in cytomegalovirus infection (dated by TCRdb to the late 2010s). Turning to the overall study: Donor HLA type was relevant to the analysis, because carriage of CMV infection together with the matching HLA type was indicated by public TCR beta signatures.

General findings and caveats noted by the study authors: The ex vivo response was dominated by HLA-C-restricted CMV-specific TCR beta clonotypes, which also provided the single most frequent clonotype in two of eight donors. Carriers of CMV infection plus the relevant HLA type were discriminated by the cumulative frequency of public TCR beta family members in the study cohort and in an independent roughly 320-donor cohort.

Data came from an Illumina HiSeq 1500. Clones were called with MiXCR by TCRdb after fastp trimmed the public reads at Q25, and only in-frame beta chains were retained. Each CDR3 protein gets just one entry, which takes the most common genes and DNA from the rows behind it. The sample yields 270,000 or so distinct CDR3 sequences; more than 15% were counted once. Less than 60% of the sample rests with the top ten. CDR1 and CDR2, looked up from the germline V gene, are SGHVS and FQNEAQ. From cysteine to phenylalanine, the CDR3 is 14 amino acids long. Only the CDR3 region is kept as DNA, spanning 42 bases read in frame from base 1. Cut back by 1 base and 2 bases, the V and J ends lie 8 bases apart.

The chain couples TRBV7-8 to TRBJ2-5, with the D gene call left open. This TCR was sampled from a human donor in good health (CMV status not recorded). Some clones in this sample may be carry-over from other donors' samples. The sequenced material came from CD8+ T cells from PBMCs. The base sequence is TGTGCCAGCAGCTTAGGACCGTTACAAGAGACCCAGTACTTC. It is translated as CASSLGPLQETQYF.